The 11 T cell receptor beta chains given below trace back to one sample, sequenced in a study of identical twins. TCRdb recomputed calls from the 5' RACE reads with MiXCR, one row per CDR3 protein. Among about 250,000 distinct CDR3 sequences listed, about 8.5% were seen once. The same data also went into a second study, on yellow fever vaccine responses in identical twins.

The sample comprised CD8+ T cells sorted from blood. The origin of the receptors is a woman aged 18 to 35 in good health.

The chain combines TRBV24-1 with TRBJ2-1; perhaps D is TRBD1 or TRBD2 (6 bases each). This CDR3 comprises 13 residues. Per the germline V gene, CDR1 is KGHDR and CDR2 is SFDVKD. The V end lost 9 bases, the J end lost 8 bases, and 16 bases lay between the germline ends. The CDR3, as DNA: TGTGCCACCGCCTTAAGGGGGGCCGATGAGCAGTTCTTC. Its translation: CATALRGADEQFF.

This clonotype was detected ten times or more. The V and J genes are TRBV20-1 and TRBJ2-7; D might be TRBD1 or TRBD2, each matching 5 bases. Germline lookup yields CDR1 DFQATT and CDR2 SNEGSKA (reference sequence). The V and J ends lost 6 bases and 0 bases respectively, with 21 bases between them. The CDR3 runs 16 residues. CDR3 sequence: CSAHKEGQGFSYEQYF. CDR3 sequence (DNA): TGCAGTGCCCACAAAGAGGGGCAGGGATTCTCCTACGAGCAGTACTTC.

This clonotype came up many times. V is TRBV15 and J is TRBJ2-3; D is undetermined. Germline assignment: CDR1 LNHNV and CDR2 YYDKDF (reference sequence). The CDR3 totals 14 residues. V dropped 3 bases and J dropped 2 bases, with 9 bases sitting between them. The CDR3 coding sequence is TGTGCCACCAGCAGTCTCGGTACCACAGATACGCAGTATTTT. This codes for CATSSLGTTDTQYF.

This clonotype was counted a few times. The V gene is TRBV20-1, the J gene TRBJ1-5; D unresolved. The CDR3 contains 13 residues. Germline V gene lookup returns CDR1 DFQATT and CDR2 SNEGSKA (reference sequence). The V and J ends lost 0 bases and 6 bases respectively, with 9 bases between them. As DNA, the CDR3 is TGCAGTGCTAGAGATCCCCTTGGTCAGCCCCAGCATTTT. Residues: CSARDPLGQPQHF.

Comments on this clonotype: It may be a read error: a sequence one base away is much more abundant. The chain links TRBV14 to TRBJ2-1, with D possibly called TRBD1 or TRBD2 (6 bases each). Germline V gives CDR1 SGHDN, CDR2 FVKESK. The CDR3 length is 18 residues. CDR3 nucleotide sequence: TGTGCCAGCAGCCAAGATTGGGGGGCAGGGGCGCACTACAATAAGCAGTTCTTC. It codes for CASSQDWGAGAHYNKQFF.

This clonotype occurred many times. The chain combines TRBV10-3 with TRBJ1-2, with D unclear. CDR1 is ENHRY, CDR2 SYGVKD, per germline. The V gene lost 3 bases and the J gene lost 4 bases, with 18 bases spanning the gap. The CDR3 loop spans 16 amino acids. CDR3 loop: CAISDLDDRILYGYTF. For the CDR3, the DNA is TGTGCCATCAGTGATTTGGACGACCGTATACTCTATGGCTACACCTTC.

Concerning this clonotype itself: With a much larger clone just one base away, this may be a read error. J is TRBJ2-1 and V is TRBV7-6; D ambiguous. This CDR3 comprises 12 residues. The V gene lost 1 base and the J gene lost 7 bases, with 5 bases spanning the gap. Germline V lookup: CDR1 SGHVS, CDR2 FNYEAQ. CDR3 sequence (DNA): TGTGCCAGCAGCTTAGTGGAAAATGAGCAGTTCTTC. It encodes CASSLVENEQFF.

Regarding this clonotype: A much more abundant neighbour one base away suggests this may be a read error. The chain uses TRBV12-3 or TRBV12-4 and TRBJ2-1, with unresolved D. This CDR3 has 13 residues. V gave up 9 bases and J gave up 10 bases, with 19 bases separating them. The CDR3 nucleotides are TGTGCCAGTCGAATAGACACCCTTGGGGAGCAGTTCTTC. This gives the protein CASRIDTLGEQFF.

This rearrangement joins TRBV28 to TRBJ1-2; D uncertain. V lost 3 bases and J 3 bases, leaving 11 bases between the germline ends. The CDR3 is made up of 14 amino acids. The germline gives CDR1 MDHEN, CDR2 SYDVKM. The DNA of the CDR3 is TGTGCCAGCAGTTTCCTGGGTTCCGACTATGGCTACACCTTC. Translation: CASSFLGSDYGYTF.

V gene TRBV5-6 combines with J gene TRBJ1-1, with D possibly TRBD1 on 5 matching bases. This CDR3 spans 15 amino acids. V was shortened by 0 bases and J by 5 bases, with 14 bases between the two germline ends. CDR1 and CDR2 (germline): SGHDT, YYEEEE. The CDR3 loop is CASSLAGGGRTEAFF. CDR3 nucleotides: TGTGCCAGCAGCTTGGCCGGGGGGGGAAGAACTGAAGCTTTCTTT.

Many counts were recorded for this clonotype. V and J are TRBV11-2 and TRBJ2-1; the match to TRBD2 covers 9 bases. The germline gives CDR1 SGHAT, CDR2 FQNNGV. Trimming removed 6 bases from V and 3 bases from J; junction bases left unmatched: 9. The CDR3 runs 16 residues. The CDR3 region is CASSFTSAGGYNEQFF. The CDR3 nucleotides read TGTGCCAGCAGTTTTACCTCAGCGGGAGGCTACAATGAGCAGTTCTTC.